This TCR beta chain is from a study of cytomegalovirus exposure and HLA in healthy donors. Looked up from germline, CDR1 is DFQATT and CDR2 is SNEGSKA (reference sequence). This CDR3 is built from 11 residues. V dropped 2 bases and J dropped 6 bases, with 8 bases sitting between them. The assay was immunoSEQ multiplex PCR, and TCRdb's table has in-frame clones only and misses some. Among roughly 200,000 clones listed, 80% to 90% were seen once. Source material: PBMCs. The V call is TRBV20-1, the J call TRBJ2-7; D is possibly TRBD2 (5 bases). This receptor was taken from a woman younger than 45 in good health and CMV-seronegative. DNA for the CDR3: TGCAGTGCTAGACTAGAGGGCGAGCAGTACTTC. This translates into CSARLEGEQYF.